This record covers a single T cell receptor (beta chain). Its antigen remains unknown. This sample was taken from a study of T cell responses to AZD1222 COVID-19 vaccine. General study points: Repertoire samples came only from after the peak T cell response. Unmutated variant regions reportedly attract nearly half of all spike-specific TCRs. There were mostly white British donors and more females than males, and clonal diversity was possibly underestimated.

The data were produced by immunoSEQ multiplex PCR, yet TCRdb's version contains in-frame clones alone and is incomplete. The sample lists approximately 200,000 clones; 70% to 90% were seen once. Germline V lookup: CDR1 SGHKS, CDR2 YYEKEE (reference sequence). Trimming took off 0 bases at V and 1 base at J, with 21 bases between the two ends. The CDR3 has 19 residues. This material consisted of peripheral blood, taken on day 0 of AZD1222 vaccination. The sequence came from an adult in good health. The chain couples TRBV5-5 to TRBJ2-3, with D uncertain. CDR3 in DNA: TGTGCCAGCAGCTTGGGGCCTGCTGCCAGGTCAAGGGGCACAGATACGCAGTATTTT. Protein sequence: CASSLGPAARSRGTDTQYF.